This T cell receptor beta chain appears in the sequencing data of a study of blood T cell repertoires in COVID-19. The overall study: From the United States, Italy and Spain came samples of acute and convalescent COVID-19.

Clones were read by immunoSEQ multiplex PCR, and TCRdb kept only the in-frame ones, dropping some. The table records approximately 190,000 clones, 79% of them present only once. Unmatched junction bases numbered 7, after V lost 0 bases and J lost 5 bases. This CDR3 contains 16 residues. Germline loops: CDR1 LNHNV, CDR2 YYDKDF (reference sequence). The sequenced sample consisted of peripheral blood. V usage is TRBV15 and J usage is TRBJ2-1; 7 positions agree with TRBD2. This sequence was found in a man aged 60 to 69 with active or convalescent COVID-19. The CDR3 region is CATSRDSSGDHNEQFF. The CDR3 DNA is TGTGCCACCAGCAGAGATTCCAGCGGGGATCACAATGAGCAGTTCTTC.